This is a list of T cell receptor beta chains from one sample in a study of blood T cell repertoires in COVID-19. Here immunoSEQ multiplex PCR was the method, and the copy in TCRdb shows in-frame clones only, minus some. The table lists approximately 330,000 clones, approximately 88% of them singletons, with around 10% in the top ten. Material for sequencing was peripheral blood. Receptors were obtained from a man between 25 and 39 years old with COVID-19, enrolled during active disease. The conserved cysteine and the conserved F or W are not part of the CDR3 here.

>TRBV28
ASFVRGYANTGELF
>TRBV5-1
ASSPTQGSGYT
>TRBV29-1
SVLDRGSQPQH
>TRBV2
ASTGLAGGPFDEQF
>TRBV19
ASTVGGATEAF
>TRBV30
AWSVGQPTYEQY
>TRBV7-2
ASSLGGAMGFEQY
>TRBV7-9
ASSSRDRGNTEAF
>TRBV10-3
AISDLGTSARQETQY
>TRBV6-6
ASSQGQSYGYT
>TRBV28
ASSTTGTGVQPQH
>TRBV4-1
ASSQKQGANTGELF
>TRBV27
ASSLTRLTDTQY
>TRBV5-1
ASKGLENSPLH
>TRBV21-1
ASRKKAFLSGNTIY
>TRBV6-5
ASSQTGATEAF
>TRBV11-1
ASSLANGGGEGTQY
>TRBV7-2
ASTRTGQYNQPQH
>TRBV19
ASSSTPGQGIFRYGYT
>TRBV27
ASSLGQDTQY
>TRBV11-3
ASSFDAGGGANNEQF
>TRBV7-3
ASSVGQGLGETQY
>TRBV12-3/TRBV12-4
ASSPRGYGYT
>TRBV30
AWSRRLDTQY
>TRBV18
ASSPRPASASTDTQY
>TRBV7-9
ASLSPGQGNYGYT
>TRBV5-1
ASSLRLAGSSGANVLT
>TRBV9
ASSPTGSLDGYT
>TRBV5-6
ASSLYLAGGNWETQY
>TRBV5-8
ASTVPGGAEQY